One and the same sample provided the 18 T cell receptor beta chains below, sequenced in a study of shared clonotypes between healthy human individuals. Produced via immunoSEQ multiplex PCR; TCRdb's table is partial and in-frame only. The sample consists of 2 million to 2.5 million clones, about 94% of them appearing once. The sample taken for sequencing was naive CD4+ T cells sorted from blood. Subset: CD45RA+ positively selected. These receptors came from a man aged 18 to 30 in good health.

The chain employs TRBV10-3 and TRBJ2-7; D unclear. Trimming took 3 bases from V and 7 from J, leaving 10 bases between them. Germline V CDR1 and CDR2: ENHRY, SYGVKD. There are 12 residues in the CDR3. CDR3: CAISDPAWEQYF. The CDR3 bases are TGTGCCATCAGTGACCCAGCGTGGGAGCAGTACTTC.

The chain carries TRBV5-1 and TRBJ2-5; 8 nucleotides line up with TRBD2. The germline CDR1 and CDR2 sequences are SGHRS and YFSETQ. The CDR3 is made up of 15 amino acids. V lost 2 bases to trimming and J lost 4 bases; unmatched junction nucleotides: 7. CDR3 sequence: CASSFEAGDGETQYF. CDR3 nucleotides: TGCGCCAGCAGCTTCGAAGCGGGGGATGGAGAGACCCAGTACTTC.

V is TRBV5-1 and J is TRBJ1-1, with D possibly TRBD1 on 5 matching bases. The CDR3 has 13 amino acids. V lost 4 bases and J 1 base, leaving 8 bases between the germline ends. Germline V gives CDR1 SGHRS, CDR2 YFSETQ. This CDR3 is CASSRGWNTEAFF. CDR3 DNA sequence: TGCGCCAGCAGCCGGGGGTGGAACACTGAAGCTTTCTTT.

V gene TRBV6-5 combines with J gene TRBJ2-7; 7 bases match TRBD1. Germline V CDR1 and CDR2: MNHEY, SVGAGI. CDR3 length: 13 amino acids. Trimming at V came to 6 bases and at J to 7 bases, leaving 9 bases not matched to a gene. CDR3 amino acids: CASRGGATAEQYF. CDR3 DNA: TGTGCCAGCAGAGGGGGCGCGACGGCTGAGCAGTACTTC.

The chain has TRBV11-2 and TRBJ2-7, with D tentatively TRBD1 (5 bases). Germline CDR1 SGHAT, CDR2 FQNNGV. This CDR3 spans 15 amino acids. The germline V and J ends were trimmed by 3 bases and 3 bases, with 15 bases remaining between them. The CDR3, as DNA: TGTGCCAGCAGCTTTCAGGGTGGCCTCTTCTACGAGCAGTACTTC. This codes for CASSFQGGLFYEQYF.

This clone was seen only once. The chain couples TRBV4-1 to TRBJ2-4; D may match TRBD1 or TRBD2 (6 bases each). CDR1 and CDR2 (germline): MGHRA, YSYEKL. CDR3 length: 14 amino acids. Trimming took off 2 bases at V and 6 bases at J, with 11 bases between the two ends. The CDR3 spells CASSQLEGGNIQYF. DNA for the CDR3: TGCGCCAGCAGCCAACTCGAGGGGGGAAACATTCAGTACTTC.

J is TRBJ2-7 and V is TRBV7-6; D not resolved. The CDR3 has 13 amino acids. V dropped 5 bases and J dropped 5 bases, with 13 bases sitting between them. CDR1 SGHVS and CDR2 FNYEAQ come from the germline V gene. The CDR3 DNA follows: TGTGCCAGCAGCCCTGACCCGCAGAACGAGCAGTACTTC. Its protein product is CASSPDPQNEQYF.

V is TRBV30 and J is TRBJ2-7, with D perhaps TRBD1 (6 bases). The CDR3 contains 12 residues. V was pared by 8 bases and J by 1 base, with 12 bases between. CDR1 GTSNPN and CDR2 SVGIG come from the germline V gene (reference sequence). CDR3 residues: CAHGQLSYEQYF. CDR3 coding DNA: TGTGCCCATGGACAGCTTTCCTACGAGCAGTACTTC.

The CDR3 region is CASRPQGILGEKLFF. The DNA of the CDR3 is TGTGCCAGCAGGCCCCAGGGGATTCTGGGTGAAAAACTGTTTTTT. This sequence joins TRBV27 and TRBJ1-4, with D possibly matching TRBD1 (6 bases). V was cut by 6 bases and J by 7 bases, with 18 bases left in between. From germline, CDR1 is MNHEY and CDR2 SMNVEV (reference sequence). The CDR3 spans 15 residues.

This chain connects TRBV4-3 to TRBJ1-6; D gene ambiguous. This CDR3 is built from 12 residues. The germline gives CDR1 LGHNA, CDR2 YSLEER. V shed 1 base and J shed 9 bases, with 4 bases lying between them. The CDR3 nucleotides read TGCGCCAGCAGCCAAGTCGGTTCACCCCTCCACTTT. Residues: CASSQVGSPLHF.

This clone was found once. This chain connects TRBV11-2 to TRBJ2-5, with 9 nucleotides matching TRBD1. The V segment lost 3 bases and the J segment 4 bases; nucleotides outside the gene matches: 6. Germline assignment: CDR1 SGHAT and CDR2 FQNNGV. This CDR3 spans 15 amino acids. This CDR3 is CASSLGQGVRETQYF. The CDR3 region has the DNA TGTGCCAGCAGCTTGGGACAGGGAGTCCGAGAGACCCAGTACTTC. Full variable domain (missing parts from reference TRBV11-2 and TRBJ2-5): EAGVAQSPRYKIIEKRQSVAFWCNPISGHATLYWYQQILGQGPKLLIQFQNNGVVDDSQLPKDRFSAERLKGVDSTLKIQPAKLEDSAVYLCASSLGQGVRETQYFGPGTRLLVL.

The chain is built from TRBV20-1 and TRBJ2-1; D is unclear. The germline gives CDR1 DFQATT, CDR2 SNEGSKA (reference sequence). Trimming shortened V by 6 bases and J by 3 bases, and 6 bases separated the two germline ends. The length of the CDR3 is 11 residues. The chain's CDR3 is CSAPIYNEQFF. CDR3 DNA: TGCAGTGCCCCGATCTACAATGAGCAGTTCTTC.

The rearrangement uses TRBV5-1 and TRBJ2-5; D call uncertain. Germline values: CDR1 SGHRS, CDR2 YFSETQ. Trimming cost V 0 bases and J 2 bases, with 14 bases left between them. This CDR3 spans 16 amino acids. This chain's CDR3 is CASSLAILVGQETQYF. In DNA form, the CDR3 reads TGCGCCAGCAGCTTGGCCATTCTGGTAGGGCAAGAGACCCAGTACTTC. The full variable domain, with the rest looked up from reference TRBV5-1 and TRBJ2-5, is KAGVTQTPRYLIKTRGQQVTLSCSPISGHRSVSWYQQTPGQGLQFLFEYFSETQRNKGNFPGRFSGRQFSNSRSEMNVSTLELGDSALYLCASSLAILVGQETQYFGPGTRLLVL.

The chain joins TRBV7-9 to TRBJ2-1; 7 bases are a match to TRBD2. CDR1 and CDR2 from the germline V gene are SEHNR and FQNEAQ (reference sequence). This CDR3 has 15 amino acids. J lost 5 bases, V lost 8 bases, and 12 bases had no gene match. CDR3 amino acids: CASRKRDLSNNEQFF. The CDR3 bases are TGTGCCAGCCGGAAGCGGGACCTCTCAAACAATGAGCAGTTCTTC.

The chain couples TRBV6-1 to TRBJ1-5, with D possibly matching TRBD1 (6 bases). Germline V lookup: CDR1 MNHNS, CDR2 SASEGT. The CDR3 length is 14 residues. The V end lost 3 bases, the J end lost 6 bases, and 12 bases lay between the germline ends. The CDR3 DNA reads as TGTGCCAGCAGTGAGGGAAGGGGGAGTCAGCCCCAGCATTTT. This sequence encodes CASSEGRGSQPQHF.

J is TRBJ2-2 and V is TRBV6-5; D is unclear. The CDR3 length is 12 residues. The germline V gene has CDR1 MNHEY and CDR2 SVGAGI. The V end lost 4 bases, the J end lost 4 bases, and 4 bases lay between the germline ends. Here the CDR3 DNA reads TGTGCCAGCAGTTTACGCACCGGGGAGCTGTTTTTT. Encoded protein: CASSLRTGELFF.

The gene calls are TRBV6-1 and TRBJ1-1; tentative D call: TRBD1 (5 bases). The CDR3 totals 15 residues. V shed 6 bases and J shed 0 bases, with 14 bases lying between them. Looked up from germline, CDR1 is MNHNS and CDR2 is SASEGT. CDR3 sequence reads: CASRNAETVNTEAFF. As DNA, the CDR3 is TGTGCCAGCAGAAACGCCGAGACAGTGAACACTGAAGCTTTCTTT.

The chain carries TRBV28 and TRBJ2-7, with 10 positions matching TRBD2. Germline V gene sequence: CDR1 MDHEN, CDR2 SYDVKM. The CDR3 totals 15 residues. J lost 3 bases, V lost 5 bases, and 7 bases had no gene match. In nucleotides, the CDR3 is TGTGCCAGCAGTCCCGCTAGCGGGGGTCTCTACGAGCAGTACTTC. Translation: CASSPASGGLYEQYF.